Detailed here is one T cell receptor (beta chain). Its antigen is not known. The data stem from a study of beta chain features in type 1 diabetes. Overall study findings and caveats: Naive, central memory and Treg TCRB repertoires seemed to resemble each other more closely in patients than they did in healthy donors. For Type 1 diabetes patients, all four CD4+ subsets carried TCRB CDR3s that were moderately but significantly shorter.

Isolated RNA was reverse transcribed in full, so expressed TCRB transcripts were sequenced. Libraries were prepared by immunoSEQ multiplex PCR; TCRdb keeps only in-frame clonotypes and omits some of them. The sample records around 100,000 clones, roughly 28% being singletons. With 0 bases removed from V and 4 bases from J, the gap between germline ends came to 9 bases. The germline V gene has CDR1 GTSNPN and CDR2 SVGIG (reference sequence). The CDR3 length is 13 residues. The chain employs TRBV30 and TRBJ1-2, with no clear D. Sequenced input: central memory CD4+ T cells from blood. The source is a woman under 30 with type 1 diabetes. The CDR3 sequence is CAWSVAGGYGYTF. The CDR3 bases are TGTGCCTGGAGTGTTGCGGGCGGCTATGGCTACACCTTC. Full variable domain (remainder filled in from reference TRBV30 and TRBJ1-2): SQTIHQWPATLVQPVGSPLSLECTVEGTSNPNLYWYRQAAGRGLQLLFYSVGIGQISSEVPQNLSASRPQDRQFILSSKKLLLSDSGFYLCAWSVAGGYGYTFGSGTRLTVV.